The 26 T cell receptor beta chains listed next were all sequenced from one sample in a study of CD8 T cells in ankylosing spondylitis. Findings and limits, study-wide: Fewer than ten highly homologous variants made up a TCR beta motif that seemed to typify ankylosing spondylitis blood.

Their cognate antigens are unknown. MiXCR was run by TCRdb on the 5' RACE reads, yielding one entry per CDR3 protein. The sample holds around 440,000 distinct CDR3 sequences, about 15% seen once. Material for sequencing was blood, either unsorted or a sorted T cell fraction (not recorded which). The origin of the receptors is a male donor with ankylosing spondylitis.

This clonotype has more than one count but fewer than ten. The chain links TRBV6-2 or TRBV6-3 to TRBJ1-1, with D perhaps matching TRBD1 (5 bases). This CDR3 region has 12 residues. The germline V and J ends were trimmed by 5 bases and 6 bases, with 10 bases remaining between them. Germline V lookup: CDR1 MNHEY, CDR2 SVGEGT. CDR3 region: CASSNRFAEAFF. CDR3 bases: TGTGCCAGCAGTAACAGGTTCGCTGAAGCTTTCTTT.

This clonotype was recorded a few times. The chain employs TRBV19 and TRBJ2-5; perhaps D is TRBD1 or TRBD2 (5 bases each). Trimming took off 6 bases at V and 3 bases at J, with 14 bases between the two ends. The CDR3 length is 14 residues. Germline V gene data show CDR1 as LNHDA and CDR2 as SQIVND (reference sequence). The CDR3: CASRPYGAEETQYF. The CDR3 region has the DNA TGTGCCAGTAGGCCCTACGGGGCAGAAGAGACCCAGTACTTC.

The genes are TRBV15 and TRBJ2-1; 11 nucleotides match TRBD2. The CDR3 consists of 13 residues. The germline gives CDR1 LNHNV, CDR2 YYDKDF (reference sequence). V trimming: 5 bases; J trimming: 11 bases; junction bases outside the gene matches: 5. The CDR3 nucleotides are TGTGCCACCAGCTGGGGACTAGCGGAGAAGCAGTTCTTC. This codes for CATSWGLAEKQFF.

In this sample, this clonotype turned up many times. V gene TRBV7-9 combines with J gene TRBJ1-2; D is unclear. Trimming pared 1 base from V and 2 bases from J, leaving 11 bases between. This CDR3 is 15 amino acids long. Germline values: CDR1 SEHNR, CDR2 FQNEAQ (reference sequence). DNA of the CDR3: TGTGCCAGCAGCTTAGTTCTACCTGGCAACTATGGCTACACCTTC. It translates to CASSLVLPGNYGYTF.

This chain joins TRBV20-1 and TRBJ2-1; 9 nucleotides align to TRBD2. Germline loops: CDR1 DFQATT, CDR2 SNEGSKA (reference sequence). The CDR3 consists of 17 residues. Trimming cost V 6 bases and J 1 base; bases outside gene matches: 13. CDR3 in amino acids: CSAITNSGSRSYNEQFF. The CDR3 DNA follows: TGCAGTGCGATCACAAATAGCGGGAGTCGGTCCTACAATGAGCAGTTCTTC.

This clonotype was counted a few times. V gene TRBV11-2 combines with J gene TRBJ1-5; tentatively, D is TRBD1 (5 bases). The V end lost 5 bases, the J end lost 2 bases, and 16 bases lay between the germline ends. Germline CDR1 and CDR2: SGHAT and FQNNGV. The CDR3 contains 16 residues. The chain's CDR3 is CASSVSGGRGNQPQHF. The CDR3 region has the DNA TGTGCCAGCAGCGTAAGCGGGGGGAGAGGCAATCAGCCCCAGCATTTT.

In its sample, this clonotype was seen a few times. The rearrangement uses TRBV19 and TRBJ1-2; no definite D call. The length of the CDR3 is 13 residues. Germline V lookup: CDR1 LNHDA, CDR2 SQIVND (reference sequence). V was shortened by 10 bases and J by 6 bases, with 18 bases between the two germline ends. The CDR3 region is CATVSGGWDGYTF. CDR3 DNA: TGTGCCACGGTGTCCGGAGGCTGGGATGGCTACACCTTC.

The chain combines TRBV20-1 with TRBJ2-2; D remains unclear. CDR3 size: 16 residues. CDR1 and CDR2 from the germline V gene are DFQATT and SNEGSKA (reference sequence). V was trimmed by 4 bases and J by 4 bases, leaving 19 bases between them. The CDR3 nucleotides read TGCAGTGCTACAGAGACCCGCCCTTGGAGCACCGGGGAGCTGTTTTTT. Its protein product is CSATETRPWSTGELFF.

This clonotype was detected only a few times. The J gene is TRBJ2-2, the V gene TRBV3-1; no clear D. V was pared by 0 bases and J by 1 base, with 9 bases between. This CDR3 is 16 amino acids long. Germline CDR1 reads LGHDT; CDR2 reads YNNKEL (reference sequence). CDR3 protein: CASSQDRLVNTGELFF. CDR3 DNA sequence: TGTGCCAGCAGCCAAGATCGGCTAGTGAACACCGGGGAGCTGTTTTTT.

This clonotype showed up many times. V gene TRBV5-6 combines with J gene TRBJ1-1; D is unclear. V shed 1 base and J shed 0 bases, with 7 bases lying between them. The length of the CDR3 is 14 residues. The V gene's germline CDR1 is SGHDT and CDR2 YYEEEE. CDR3 loop: CASSLFSLNTEAFF. CDR3 sequence (DNA): TGTGCCAGCAGCTTGTTCTCGTTGAACACTGAAGCTTTCTTT. Full variable domain (rest looked up from reference TRBV5-6 and TRBJ1-1): DAGVTQSPTHLIKTRGQQVTLRCSPKSGHDTVSWYQQALGQGPQFIFQYYEEEERQRGNFPDRFSGHQFPNYSSELNVNALLLGDSALYLCASSLFSLNTEAFFGQGTRLTVV.

Many counts were recorded for this clonotype. The J gene is TRBJ1-1, the V gene TRBV10-3; weak D call: TRBD1 (6 bases). V was pared by 3 bases and J by 0 bases, with 17 bases between. The CDR3 consists of 17 residues. Germline values: CDR1 ENHRY, CDR2 SYGVKD. The CDR3 is CAISEVGARQMNTEAFF. For the CDR3, the DNA is TGTGCCATCAGTGAAGTGGGGGCGCGGCAGATGAACACTGAAGCTTTCTTT.

Only a few counts were recorded for this clonotype. The chain couples TRBV5-6 to TRBJ1-3; D gene uncertain. V was trimmed by 4 bases and J by 2 bases, leaving 13 bases between them. Germline V gene data show CDR1 as SGHDT and CDR2 as YYEEEE. The CDR3 is 15 amino acids. This CDR3 is CASSRRNVPGNTIYF. CDR3 DNA sequence: TGTGCCAGCAGCCGGAGAAATGTCCCTGGAAACACCATATATTTT.

This clonotype occurred a few times. The chain employs TRBV2 and TRBJ2-2; D perhaps matches TRBD1 (7 bases). The germline V gene encodes CDR1 SNHLY and CDR2 FYNNEI. The CDR3 runs to 15 residues. The germline V and J ends were trimmed by 3 bases and 3 bases, with 11 bases remaining between them. This CDR3 is CASSDPGGHTGELFF. As DNA, the CDR3 is TGTGCCAGCAGTGATCCAGGGGGGCACACCGGGGAGCTGTTTTTT. Drawing the rest from reference TRBV2 and TRBJ2-2, the complete variable domain is EPEVTQTPSHQVTQMGQEVILRCVPISNHLYFYWYRQILGQKVEFLVSFYNNEISEKSEIFDDQFSVERPDGSNFTLKIRSTKLEDSAMYFCASSDPGGHTGELFFGEGSRLTVL.

This chain links TRBV7-2 with TRBJ1-1; D perhaps matches TRBD1 (5 bases). The germline gives CDR1 SGHTA, CDR2 FQGNSA. This CDR3 has 12 residues. V lost 2 bases to trimming and J lost 10 bases, with 11 bases between them. In DNA form, the CDR3 reads TGTGCCAGCAGCTTAACAGGCACGGGAGCTTTCTTT. It is translated as CASSLTGTGAFF.

This rearrangement joins TRBV20-1 to TRBJ1-2; D uncertain. The CDR3 has 16 amino acids. The germline gives CDR1 DFQATT, CDR2 SNEGSKA (reference sequence). The ends were cut back, 0 bases at V and 8 bases at J, with 22 bases in the middle. For the CDR3, the DNA is TGCAGTGCTAGAGATTCGGCAGGCCCCAAAATGGGAGGCTACACCTTC. Its translation: CSARDSAGPKMGGYTF.

In its sample, this clonotype was seen a few times. This sequence joins TRBV18 and TRBJ1-1; D not resolved. This CDR3 has 14 residues. Germline assignment: CDR1 KGHSH and CDR2 LQKENI. Trimming shortened V by 3 bases and J by 5 bases, and 13 bases separated the two germline ends. The CDR3 loop is CASSPLGSGTEAFF. CDR3 DNA sequence: TGTGCCAGCTCACCCTTAGGCAGCGGTACTGAAGCTTTCTTT.

The gene calls are TRBV15 and TRBJ2-1, with TRBD2 identical over 9 bases. This CDR3 has 14 residues. Losses at the gene ends were 8 bases for V and 7 bases for J; bases not matched to a gene: 9. Germline V lookup: CDR1 LNHNV, CDR2 YYDKDF (reference sequence). The CDR3 coding sequence is TGTGCCACCCAACAGGGACTAGCCTTTAATGAGCAGTTCTTC. Protein: CATQQGLAFNEQFF. Based on the CDR3 plus reference TRBV15 and TRBJ2-1, the full variable domain is DAMVIQNPRYQVTQFGKPVTLSCSQTLNHNVMYWYQQKSSQAPKLLFHYYDKDFNNEADTPDNFQSRRPNTSFCFLDIRSPGLGDTAMYLCATQQGLAFNEQFFGPGTRLTVL.

J is TRBJ1-2 and V is TRBV29-1, with 10 positions matching TRBD1. V lost 6 bases, J lost 3 bases, and 10 bases stayed unmatched. CDR1 is SQVTM and CDR2 is ANQGSEA in the germline V gene. The CDR3 runs to 15 residues. The CDR3 region is CSVYERTGGYYGYTF. The CDR3 DNA reads TGCAGCGTATACGAGAGGACAGGGGGATACTATGGCTACACCTTC.

J is TRBJ2-3 and V is TRBV19, with 13 bases lining up with TRBD2. In germline, CDR1 is LNHDA, CDR2 SQIVND (reference sequence). There are 17 residues in the CDR3. Trimming at V came to 3 bases and at J to 5 bases, leaving 8 bases not matched to a gene. CDR3 region: CASSIAVWTSGGDTQYF. The CDR3 bases are TGTGCCAGTAGTATTGCGGTGTGGACTAGCGGGGGAGATACGCAGTATTTT.

V gene TRBV20-1 combines with J gene TRBJ2-1; 7 bases match TRBD2. Losses at the gene ends were 6 bases for V and 0 bases for J; bases not matched to a gene: 8. Germline V gives CDR1 DFQATT, CDR2 SNEGSKA (reference sequence). CDR3 length equals 15 residues. This CDR3 is CSAEGTTLSYNEQFF. The CDR3 nucleotides read TGCAGTGCCGAAGGGACTACCCTCTCCTACAATGAGCAGTTCTTC.

In its sample, this clonotype was seen many times. This sequence joins TRBV4-1 and TRBJ1-1; the match to TRBD1 covers 7 bases. The CDR3 covers 17 residues. CDR1 is MGHRA and CDR2 is YSYEKL in the germline V gene. V dropped 1 base and J dropped 1; count of bases not matched to a gene: 9. Written as DNA, the CDR3 is TGCGCCAGCAGCCAAGCCTGGGACAGCCAAAAGAACACTGAAGCTTTCTTT. Protein sequence: CASSQAWDSQKNTEAFF.

The chain recombines TRBV19 with TRBJ2-6, with D perhaps TRBD1 (6 bases). V lost 4 bases, J lost 2 bases, and 9 bases lay in between. This CDR3 region has 15 residues. The germline V gene has CDR1 LNHDA and CDR2 SQIVND (reference sequence). The DNA of the CDR3 is TGTGCCAGTAGTACCCAGGGGACTGGGGCCAACGTCCTGACTTTC. Its translation: CASSTQGTGANVLTF. Full variable domain (outside the CDR3, taken from reference TRBV19 and TRBJ2-6): DGGITQSPKYLFRKEGQNVTLSCEQNLNHDAMYWYRQDPGQGLRLIYYSQIVNDFQKGDIAEGYSVSREKKESFPLTVTSAQKNPTAFYLCASSTQGTGANVLTFGAGSRLTVL.

The chain uses TRBV20-1 and TRBJ1-6, with a weak D call TRBD1 (5 bases). The CDR3 covers 15 residues. Trimming removed 5 bases at V and 8 bases at J, with 19 bases between. CDR1 and CDR2 from the germline V gene are DFQATT and SNEGSKA (reference sequence). In nucleotides, the CDR3 is TGCAGTGCTCCCCGGGGGTCTAAGGTGGATTCACCCCTCCACTTT. Residues: CSAPRGSKVDSPLHF.

The gene calls are TRBV5-1 and TRBJ2-2; D is uncertain. Germline loops: CDR1 SGHRS, CDR2 YFSETQ. This CDR3 region has 15 residues. Trimming removed 4 bases from V and 6 bases from J, with 16 bases in between. The CDR3 DNA is TGCGCCAGCAGCCAAAGGCCCGGCCGCGCCGGGGAGCTGTTTTTT. The encoded protein is CASSQRPGRAGELFF.

The chain recombines TRBV12-5 with TRBJ2-7, with D maybe TRBD1 (5 bases). Germline V gives CDR1 LGHNT, CDR2 FRNRAP. V lost 0 bases to trimming and J lost 2 bases, with 14 bases between them. The CDR3 is 16 residues long. Written as DNA, the CDR3 is TGTGCTAGTGGTTTGGTTCAGGTAGGGGTAACCTACGAGCAGTACTTC. Protein: CASGLVQVGVTYEQYF.

This chain uses TRBV7-2 with TRBJ2-2; 9 positions match TRBD2. Germline-derived CDR1 and CDR2 are SGHTA and FQGNSA. Unmatched junction bases numbered 8, after V lost 6 bases and J lost 6 bases. This CDR3 contains 15 residues. CDR3 sequence reads: CASRLSGGSAGELFF. The CDR3 nucleotides are TGTGCCAGCAGACTTAGCGGGGGTTCCGCCGGGGAGCTGTTTTTT.